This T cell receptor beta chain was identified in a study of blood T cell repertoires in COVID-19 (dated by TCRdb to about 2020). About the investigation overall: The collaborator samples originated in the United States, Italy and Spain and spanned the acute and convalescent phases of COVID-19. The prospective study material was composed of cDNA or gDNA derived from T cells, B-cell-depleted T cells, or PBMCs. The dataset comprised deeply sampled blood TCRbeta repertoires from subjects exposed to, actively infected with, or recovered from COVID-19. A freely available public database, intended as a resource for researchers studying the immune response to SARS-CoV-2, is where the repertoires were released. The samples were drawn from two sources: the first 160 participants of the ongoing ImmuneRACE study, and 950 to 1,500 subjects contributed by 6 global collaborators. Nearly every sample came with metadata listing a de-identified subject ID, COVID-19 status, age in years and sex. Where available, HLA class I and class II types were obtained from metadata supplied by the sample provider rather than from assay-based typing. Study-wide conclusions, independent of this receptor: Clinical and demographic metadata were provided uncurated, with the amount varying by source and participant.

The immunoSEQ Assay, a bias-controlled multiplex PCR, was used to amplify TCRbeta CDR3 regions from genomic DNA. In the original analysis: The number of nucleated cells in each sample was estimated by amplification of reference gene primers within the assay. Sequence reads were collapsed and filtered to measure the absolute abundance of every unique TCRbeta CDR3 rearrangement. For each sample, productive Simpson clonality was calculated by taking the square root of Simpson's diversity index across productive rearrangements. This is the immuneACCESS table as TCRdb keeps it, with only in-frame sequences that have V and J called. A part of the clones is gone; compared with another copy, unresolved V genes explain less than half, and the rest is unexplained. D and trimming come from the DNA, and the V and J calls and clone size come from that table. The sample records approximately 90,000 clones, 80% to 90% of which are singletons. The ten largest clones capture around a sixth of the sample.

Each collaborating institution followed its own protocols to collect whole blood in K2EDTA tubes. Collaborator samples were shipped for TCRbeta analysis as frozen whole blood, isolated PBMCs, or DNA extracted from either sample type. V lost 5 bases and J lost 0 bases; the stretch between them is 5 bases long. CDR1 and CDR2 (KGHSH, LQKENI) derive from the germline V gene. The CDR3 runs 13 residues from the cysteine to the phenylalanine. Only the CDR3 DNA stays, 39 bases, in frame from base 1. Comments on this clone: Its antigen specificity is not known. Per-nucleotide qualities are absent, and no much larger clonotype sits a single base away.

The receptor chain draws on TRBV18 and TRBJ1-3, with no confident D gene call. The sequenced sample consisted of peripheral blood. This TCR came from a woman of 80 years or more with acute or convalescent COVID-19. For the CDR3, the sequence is CASSDTSGNTIYF. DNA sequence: TGTGCCAGCTCAGACACCTCTGGAAACACCATATATTTT.